The 27 T cell receptor beta chains listed next were all sequenced from one sample in a study of graft-versus-host responses after intestinal transplantation. For these receptors, no antigen is known. The assay was immunoSEQ multiplex PCR, and TCRdb's table has in-frame clones only and misses some. This table holds roughly 92,000 clones, about 88% found once. The sequencing here drew on unstimulated CD4+ T cells sorted from spleen or lymph node cells, taken before transplant. The source of these receptors is a human donor who was the organ donor for an intestinal transplant.

This clone was seen just once. The chain has TRBV19 and TRBJ2-7; TRBD2 agrees at 10 bases. With V trimmed by 5 bases and J by 3 bases, 10 bases remained unmatched. Germline CDR1 reads LNHDA; CDR2 reads SQIVND (reference sequence). CDR3 length: 16 residues. CDR3 DNA sequence: TGTGCCAGTAGTGATCGGACTAGCGGAGCCCTCTACGAGCAGTACTTC. This sequence encodes CASSDRTSGALYEQYF.

The chain has TRBV5-1 and TRBJ2-1, with TRBD2 matching 8 bases. Trimming removed 5 bases from V and 3 bases from J; junction bases left unmatched: 4. Per germline, CDR1 SGHRS and CDR2 YFSETQ. CDR3 length: 14 residues. CDR3 residues: CASRRRGDYNEQFF. The CDR3 DNA reads TGCGCCAGCAGGAGGCGGGGGGACTACAATGAGCAGTTCTTC.

The rearrangement joins TRBV9 to TRBJ2-7, with 7 positions matching TRBD2. CDR1 and CDR2 (germline): SGDLS, YYNGEE. The ends lost 0 bases at V and 5 bases at J; junction bases unmatched: 11. The CDR3 runs 16 residues. The CDR3 protein is CASSVGGQWGGDEQYF. CDR3 sequence (DNA): TGTGCCAGCAGCGTAGGAGGTCAGTGGGGGGGGGACGAGCAGTACTTC.

In DNA form, the CDR3 reads TGTGCCACCCTGGGACGGGACTTCACAGATACGCAGTATTTT. It yields the protein CATLGRDFTDTQYF. The chain links TRBV10-3 to TRBJ2-3, with D possibly matching TRBD2 (6 bases). The CDR3 totals 14 residues. V lost 10 bases and J lost 2, with 16 bases in between. Germline V CDR1 and CDR2: ENHRY, SYGVKD.

In this sample, this clone turned up a few times. This chain joins TRBV6-5 and TRBJ2-1; the match to TRBD1 covers 10 bases. The CDR3 has 15 residues. Germline V lookup: CDR1 MNHEY, CDR2 SVGAGI. V dropped 7 bases and J dropped 8; count of bases not matched to a gene: 11. The CDR3 DNA sequence: TGTGCCAGCACCCCTAGGGGACAGGGGAGGCATGAGCAGTTCTTC. Protein sequence: CASTPRGQGRHEQFF.

This chain links TRBV29-1 with TRBJ1-2; D gene ambiguous. V lost 3 bases and J lost 8, with 13 bases in between. CDR3 length: 12 amino acids. Germline V gene lookup returns CDR1 SQVTM and CDR2 ANQGSEA. The CDR3 sequence is CSVEGSGLGYTF. The CDR3 region has the DNA TGCAGCGTTGAGGGCAGTGGCTTGGGCTACACCTTC.

The chain carries TRBV28 and TRBJ1-5; 7 bases line up with TRBD1. Germline CDR1 reads MDHEN; CDR2 reads SYDVKM. The CDR3 covers 14 residues. Trimming took 3 bases from V and 6 from J; bases not matched to a gene: 5. The chain's CDR3 is CASSLGQRRQPQHF. The DNA of the CDR3 is TGTGCCAGCAGTTTGGGACAGCGGCGTCAGCCCCAGCATTTT.

This clone has only a few counts. The rearrangement uses TRBV6-6 and TRBJ2-5; maybe TRBD2 (6 bases). This CDR3 has 16 amino acids. Germline CDR1 is MNHNY and CDR2 is SVGAGI (reference sequence). Trimming removed 6 bases at V and 2 bases at J, with 19 bases between. The DNA for the CDR3 is TGTGCCAGCAGAAGCTCAGTTGGCGGGGAGCAAGAGACCCAGTACTTC. Amino acids: CASRSSVGGEQETQYF.

The rearrangement joins TRBV7-2 to TRBJ1-1; a possible D gene is TRBD1 (5 bases). The CDR3 totals 14 residues. The ends were cut back, 2 bases at V and 3 bases at J, with 10 bases in the middle. CDR1 is SGHTA, CDR2 FQGNSA, per germline. CDR3 residues: CASSLLGQYTEAFF. In DNA form, the CDR3 reads TGTGCCAGCAGCTTATTGGGGCAGTACACTGAAGCTTTCTTT.

This clone has just a few counts. The J gene is TRBJ1-2, the V gene TRBV7-9; perhaps TRBD1 as D (5 bases). There are 13 residues in the CDR3. V lost 0 bases and J lost 6, with 8 bases in between. Germline assignment: CDR1 SEHNR and CDR2 FQNEAQ (reference sequence). In DNA form, the CDR3 reads TGTGCCAGCAGCTTAGCCAGGGTGGATGGCTACACCTTC. This encodes CASSLARVDGYTF.

The chain is built from TRBV5-1 and TRBJ1-2; D remains unclear. This CDR3 comprises 11 residues. V lost 2 bases, J lost 14 bases, and 13 bases lay in between. The germline CDR1 and CDR2 sequences are SGHRS and YFSETQ. CDR3 nucleotides: TGCGCCAGCAGCTTTATATGGAGGGAGACCTTC. This encodes CASSFIWRETF.

The chain couples TRBV30 to TRBJ1-6, with D perhaps matching TRBD1 (5 bases). Germline lookup yields CDR1 GTSNPN and CDR2 SVGIG (reference sequence). The CDR3 spans 15 residues. V dropped 3 bases and J dropped 8 bases, with 17 bases sitting between them. This CDR3 is CAWSQGLNRDSPLHF. The CDR3 DNA reads as TGTGCCTGGAGCCAGGGTCTAAATCGGGATTCACCCCTCCACTTT.

This chain uses TRBV5-1 with TRBJ1-2, with 9 bases identical to TRBD1. This CDR3 has 14 residues. Per germline, CDR1 SGHRS and CDR2 YFSETQ. With 7 bases clipped from V and 4 bases from J, the junction kept 8 bases outside the gene matches. The CDR3 loop is CASGPTGGVYGYTF. CDR3 DNA sequence: TGCGCCAGCGGGCCGACAGGGGGAGTCTATGGCTACACCTTC.

The chain combines TRBV5-1 with TRBJ1-2, with a weak D call TRBD1 (5 bases). The CDR3 loop spans 14 amino acids. The germline V and J ends were trimmed by 4 bases and 8 bases, with 18 bases remaining between them. Germline CDR1 is SGHRS and CDR2 is YFSETQ. CDR3 in amino acids: CASSPGTSVRGYTF. The CDR3 DNA sequence: TGCGCCAGCAGCCCCGGGACTTCTGTTAGGGGCTACACCTTC.

The chain uses TRBV5-6 and TRBJ2-5, with 7 nucleotides matching TRBD2. V dropped 4 bases and J dropped 5; count of bases not matched to a gene: 14. The CDR3 extends over 16 amino acids. Germline CDR1 SGHDT, CDR2 YYEEEE. The CDR3 sequence is CASSPPPGLKRETQYF. In nucleotides, the CDR3 is TGTGCCAGCAGCCCGCCTCCGGGACTAAAGAGGGAGACCCAGTACTTC.

A word on this clone: Compared with germline, one end of the junction differs, possibly owing to a read error. The chain couples TRBV4-1 to TRBJ2-7, with D maybe TRBD2 (7 bases). The CDR3 length is 16 residues. Germline lookup yields CDR1 MGHRA and CDR2 YSYEKL. The CDR3 nucleotides read TGCGCCAGCAACCAAGTCTGGGGAGGGGGACCCTACGAGCAGTACTTC. This gives the protein CASNQVWGGGPYEQYF.

The chain links TRBV27 to TRBJ2-5; the D is unclear. V lost 5 bases, J lost 4 bases, and 14 bases lay in between. The CDR3 is 14 residues long. CDR1 MNHEY and CDR2 SMNVEV come from the germline V gene (reference sequence). The chain's CDR3 is CASSPISSRETQYF. The CDR3 DNA is TGTGCCAGCAGTCCCATTAGTAGCCGAGAGACCCAGTACTTC.

Only a few counts were recorded for this clone. The chain carries TRBV4-3 and TRBJ2-2, with a tentative D call TRBD1 (5 bases). V lost 0 bases, J lost 1 base, and 9 bases lay in between. The CDR3 length is 16 residues. Germline values: CDR1 LGHNA, CDR2 YSLEER. CDR3 DNA: TGCGCCAGCAGCCAAGATATAACAGGGAACACCGGGGAGCTGTTTTTT. It codes for CASSQDITGNTGELFF.

The chain has TRBV5-8 and TRBJ2-1, with 10 bases lining up with TRBD2. V was clipped by 4 bases and J by 5 bases; unmatched bases: 6. CDR3 size: 15 residues. Per the germline V gene, CDR1 is SGHTS and CDR2 is YDEGEE. CDR3: CASSRLAGHHNEQFF. The CDR3 DNA reads TGTGCCAGCAGCCGACTAGCGGGCCACCACAATGAGCAGTTCTTC.

The chain uses TRBV6-4 and TRBJ1-4; the match to TRBD1 covers 8 bases. Germline V gives CDR1 MRHNA, CDR2 SNTAGT. The CDR3 spans 15 residues. J was trimmed by 7 bases and V by 2 bases; bases with no gene match: 6. The CDR3 DNA sequence: TGTGCCAGCAGTGACGATGGGACAGGTGGTGAAAAACTGTTTTTT. It yields the protein CASSDDGTGGEKLFF.

This clone has just a few counts. The chain is built from TRBV15 and TRBJ2-7; TRBD2 aligns across 8 bases. The trim removed 1 base at V and 3 bases at J, leaving 2 bases unmatched. This CDR3 is built from 14 residues. CDR1 and CDR2 from the germline V gene are LNHNV and YYDKDF (reference sequence). The CDR3: CATSRARGGYEQYF. In DNA form, the CDR3 reads TGTGCCACCAGCAGAGCCCGGGGGGGCTACGAGCAGTACTTC.

This clone showed up just once. V is TRBV27 and J is TRBJ2-5, with 9 bases identical to TRBD2. This CDR3 is built from 15 residues. The junction had 10 bases not matched to a gene; V was cut back by 0 bases and J by 11 bases. Germline CDR1 MNHEY, CDR2 SMNVEV (reference sequence). The CDR3 DNA sequence: TGTGCCAGCAGTTTATCCCGTAGCGGGAGCGGGGAGCAGTACTTC. This translates into CASSLSRSGSGEQYF.

The CDR3 sequence: CAIKGAPGETQYF. CDR3 DNA: TGTGCCATTAAGGGGGCGCCGGGGGAGACCCAGTACTTC. This sequence joins TRBV10-3 and TRBJ2-5; 7 bases match TRBD1. V lost 9 bases and J lost 5; bases outside the gene matches: 9. CDR1 is ENHRY, CDR2 SYGVKD, per germline. CDR3 size: 13 residues.

The V and J genes are TRBV30 and TRBJ2-3; 13 positions agree with TRBD2. The CDR3 sequence is 14 residues long. The V gene's germline CDR1 is GTSNPN and CDR2 SVGIG (reference sequence). V lost 8 bases, J lost 6 bases, and 8 bases stayed unmatched. The CDR3 reads CARRLAGGPDTQYF. CDR3 in DNA: TGTGCCCGGCGACTAGCGGGGGGCCCCGATACGCAGTATTTT.

The genes are TRBV7-2 and TRBJ2-1; 13 positions match TRBD2. Trimming at V came to 3 bases and at J to 3 bases, leaving 5 bases not matched to a gene. The CDR3 length is 17 residues. Germline V CDR1 and CDR2: SGHTA, FQGNSA. DNA of the CDR3: TGTGCCAGCAGCTTCCCTACTAGCGGGGGGGGCTACAATGAGCAGTTCTTC. Amino acids: CASSFPTSGGGYNEQFF.

CDR3 coding DNA: TGTGCCAGCAAACCGGGACAGGGTCAGGTGGAAAAACTGTTTTTT. This sequence encodes CASKPGQGQVEKLFF. The chain has TRBV28 and TRBJ1-4, with 9 bases identical to TRBD1. V was pared by 7 bases and J by 8 bases, with 11 bases of the junction left unmatched. The germline gives CDR1 MDHEN, CDR2 SYDVKM. This CDR3 spans 15 amino acids.

The chain couples TRBV11-2 to TRBJ1-4; D is perhaps TRBD1 (5 bases). Germline CDR1 reads SGHAT; CDR2 reads FQNNGV. Trimming pared 7 bases from V and 7 bases from J, leaving 16 bases between. This CDR3 has 14 residues. The CDR3 region is CASTPGVNSEKLFF. CDR3 sequence (DNA): TGTGCCAGCACGCCGGGGGTGAATAGTGAAAAACTGTTTTTT.